This T cell receptor (beta chain) appears in the sequencing data of a study of blood T cells in healthy people across ages. Findings of the study overall: Diversity of TCR beta per million T cells declined in a roughly linear way with age.

CDR3 length: 11 amino acids. V lost 0 bases and J lost 15; bases outside the gene matches: 4. From germline, CDR1 is DFQATT and CDR2 SNEGSKA (reference sequence). About this clonotype itself: Its antigen is as yet unknown.

PCR was performed a second time for about 7 to 12 cycles using a sample-barcoded 5' primer and a J-beta primer mix. Every cDNA molecule bore a tag from a template-switch adaptor containing 12 random nucleotides. Any given sample supplied a minimum of 2.5 million CDR3-containing paired-end reads. MiXCR was run by TCRdb on the 5' RACE reads, yielding one entry per CDR3 protein. The profile covers 1.5 million or so distinct CDR3 sequences, with about 45% appearing a single time and more than 4% taken by the ten largest. Extraction yielded at least 6 micrograms of total RNA per sample. Sequencing was done on a sample of blood. The chain combines TRBV20-1 with TRBJ2-1; 8 bases align to TRBD2. This clonotype was sampled from a woman aged 18-29 years in good health. CDR3 in DNA: TGCAGTGCTAGAGAAGCGGGAGTCATGTTCTTC. It is translated as CSAREAGVMFF.